This TCR beta chain was sequenced during a study of T cell repertoires and Cas9 in healthy adults. The overall study: SpCas9-reactive CD4 and CD8 T cells were characterized for potency, cytotoxicity and lineage.

Whole-study results and caveats: SpCas9-reactive regulatory T cells reportedly mitigated SpCas9-reactive effector T cells in vitro.

Details on this clone: Antigen specificity is unknown.

Here immunoSEQ multiplex PCR was the method, and the copy in TCRdb shows in-frame clones only, minus some. This table holds tens of thousands of clones, around 90% found once. V was clipped by 0 bases and J by 0 bases, with 6 bases between them. Germline CDR1 reads SGHRS; CDR2 reads YFSETQ. This CDR3 spans 14 amino acids. This clonotype originated in a human donor in good health. What was sequenced was CD4+ effector T cells (CD127+, CD25-, CD137-, CD154-) from PBMCs; culture status not recorded. The V call is TRBV5-1, the J call TRBJ1-1; D is unclear. Here the CDR3 reads CASSLGTVNTEAFF. The CDR3 region has the DNA TGCGCCAGCAGCTTGGGGACGGTGAACACTGAAGCTTTCTTT.